This T cell receptor (beta chain) is from a study of shared clonotypes between healthy human individuals (TCRdb year 2020). Notes on the research overall: A couple of women and a few men aged 18 to 49 years were included in the cohort. For each donor, CD4 naive and CD4 memory were each run on three plates, CD8 naive on two plates, and CD8 memory on one plate. To estimate repertoire size and how much clonotypes are shared between individuals, the study performed deep sequencing of blood TCR repertoires from a few healthy adults. Different laboratories and diverse techniques were used to prepare libraries and sequence TCR repertoires, to increase sequencing depth and limit assay-specific biases. Leukapheresis yielded between about 0.9 and 9.5 billion PBMCs per donor. Study-wide findings and limitations: Naive subsets generally had larger estimated clonotype richness than memory subsets. Even with the large sequencing depth, rarefaction of the sorted-subset datasets indicated that sequencing was incomplete. Higher generation probabilities were observed for clonotypes shared by all four sorted-subset donors than for non-shared clonotypes. Based on pairwise subsampling, the degree of clonotype sharing among donors was expected to be affected by sequencing depth. Sharing across a few donors was observed for approximately 4.6% of naive CD4, around 3.5% of naive CD8, 2.3% of memory CD4, and roughly 0.43% of memory CD8 clonotypes. Sampling was restricted to blood, and TCR repertoires in tissues likely differ from the TCR repertoires found in blood. The genetic and exposure-history diversity represented was limited by the small number of donors.

TCR CDR3 regions were amplified from genomic DNA by multiplex PCR using the deep immunoSEQ assay. Extracted genomic DNA from each cell subset was distributed evenly across all wells of several immunoSEQ 96-well plates, and each plate was treated as a replicate. Each replicate PCR for sorted subsets received about 180 ng genomic DNA, equal to roughly 29,000 T cell genomes. Purified libraries were measured with a Qubit 3.0 fluorometer, size-checked on a Bioanalyzer 2100, and measured again with the KAPA Library Quantification kit. Every immunoSEQ 96-well plate was sequenced on a dedicated single-read 150-cycle Illumina NextSeq 550 flow cell. As for the authors' bioinformatics: Because the immunoSEQ output included only junctional sequences and no quality scores, the filtering could not be the same as the filtering used for full-length reads. To assign V/J genes and CDR3, sequences were annotated against IMGT germline references using PyIR, a Python wrapper for IgBLAST v1.9. Reads were removed for weak V/J assignments (E-value above 1e-6), missing CDR3, stop codons, out-of-frame junctions, or ambiguous translated residues. V3J clonotypes were defined as sequences sharing the same inferred V gene, J gene, and CDR3 amino acid sequence. Percentage overlap between repertoires was computed as shared unique clonotypes divided by the size of the smaller repertoire. Richness of each repertoire was evaluated using RTK rarefaction, the Chao1 estimator, and Recon v2.1 estimates of unobserved clonotypes. For all TCRbeta clonotypes obtained by the gDNA method from a handful of donors, generation probabilities were computed with OLGA. TCRdb's version of the immuneACCESS table is confined to in-frame rearrangements and falls short of the full clone set. An unresolved V gene accounts for under half of the shortfall where checked; the remainder is of unknown origin. That table gives V, J and clone size, and the DNA gave D and trimming. The sample yields hundreds of thousands of clones; 60% to 75% were counted once. The leading ten clones occupy around 1.8% of the sample.

Points on this clone: Its antigen is currently not known. The input lacks base qualities; no much larger clone sits a single base away.

The donors were healthy, HIV-negative adults with no recently reported acute infections or vaccinations. Every donor was a Caucasian adult living in Nashville, Tennessee, USA. CD4+ T cells were enriched by magnetic negative selection, after which naive cells were positively selected on CD45RA and the negative fraction was taken as the memory subset. Blood was collected by leukapheresis, and PBMCs were isolated by Ficoll-Histopaque density gradient centrifugation and then cryopreserved in liquid nitrogen vapor phase. Analytical flow cytometry was used to check the purity and quantity of every magnetically sorted T cell population. Genomic DNA was isolated from each sorted fraction and quantified by UV absorbance on a Nanodrop 2000c. V is clipped by 4 bases and J by 8 bases, and the sequence between their germline boundaries is 22 bases long. According to the germline V gene, CDR1 reads SGHRS and CDR2 reads YFSETQ. Counted from cysteine to phenylalanine, this CDR3 has 16 amino acids. The retained sequence is limited to the CDR3, 48 bases, with the frame set at the first base.

Sequencing was done on a sample of memory CD4+ T cells sorted from blood. The sample's cell subset or site label, decoded: CD45RA-negative fraction. The sequence is built from TRBV5-1 and TRBJ2-1, and perhaps TRBD2 as D gene, on 5 matching bases. The sequence came from a woman aged 30 to 39 in good health. The DNA reads TGCGCCAGCAGCGGGAGCGGACGAGTCTCCGGCGATGAGCAGTTCTTC. This yields the protein CASSGSGRVSGDEQFF.